These T cell receptor beta chains were read from a single sample in a study of control samples from healthy donors and cancer patients. TCRdb keeps only in-frame clones here, not all; method: immunoSEQ multiplex PCR. The sample features some 180,000 clones, with roughly 2% in its top ten. Specimen: blood. These receptors came from a woman aged 30 to 39 in good health. CDR3s include the opening cysteine and the closing phenylalanine or tryptophan. D genes are given only for firm matches.

d_gene	v_gene	j_gene	CDR3aa	CDR3nt
.	TRBV2	TRBJ2-7	CASSENYSYEQYF	TGTGCCAGCAGTGAAAACTACTCCTACGAGCAGTACTTC
TRBD2	TRBV2	TRBJ2-3	CASSDMGLENWGTDTQYF	TGTGCCAGCAGTGATATGGGACTAGAGAATTGGGGCACAGATACGCAGTATTTT
.	TRBV12-3/TRBV12-4	TRBJ2-4	CASSLHELNIQYF	TGTGCCAGCAGTTTACATGAACTTAACATTCAGTACTTC
.	TRBV6-6	TRBJ2-2	CASSYSLTGELFF	TGTGCCAGCAGTTACTCGTTAACCGGGGAGCTGTTTTTT
TRBD1	TRBV19	TRBJ1-6	CASRPGQGASPLHF	TGTGCCAGTAGGCCGGGACAGGGGGCTTCACCCCTCCACTTT
TRBD2	TRBV3-1/TRBV3-2	TRBJ2-5	CASSPRTSGQETQYF	TGTGCCAGCAGCCCGCGGACTAGCGGCCAAGAGACCCAGTACTTC
.	TRBV4-3	TRBJ2-2	CASSQVKGRNTGELFF	TGCGCCAGCAGCCAAGTTAAGGGTAGAAACACCGGGGAGCTGTTTTTT
TRBD1	TRBV6-5	TRBJ2-1	CASILSRDRGNEQFF	TGTGCCAGCATCCTCTCCCGGGACAGGGGTAATGAGCAGTTCTTC
.	TRBV5-1	TRBJ2-1	CASSLGGSEQFF	TGCGCCAGCAGCTTGGGGGGGTCTGAGCAGTTCTTC
.	TRBV6-6	TRBJ1-4	CASVKTATEKLFF	TGTGCCAGCGTAAAAACGGCTACTGAAAAACTGTTTTTT
.	TRBV7-6	TRBJ1-1	CASSLKRSIAAGEAFF	TGTGCCAGCAGCTTAAAACGAAGTATCGCTGCGGGGGAAGCTTTCTTT
.	TRBV29-1	TRBJ1-3	CSVGGIDSGNTIYF	TGCAGCGTTGGAGGGATTGACTCTGGAAACACCATATATTTT
.	TRBV12-3/TRBV12-4	TRBJ1-5	CASSLAEDQPQHF	TGTGCCAGCAGTTTAGCGGAAGACCAGCCCCAGCATTTT
.	TRBV28	TRBJ2-3	CASSLETSTDTQYF	TGTGCCAGCAGTTTAGAGACTAGCACAGATACGCAGTATTTT
.	TRBV6-2/TRBV6-3	TRBJ1-1	CASSLTGSVGTEAFF	TGTGCCAGCAGTCTCACAGGGTCGGTTGGCACTGAAGCTTTCTTT
.	TRBV29-1	TRBJ1-6	CSFRSTGGNSPLHF	TGCAGCTTCCGCTCGACCGGGGGGAATTCACCCCTCCACTTT
TRBD2	TRBV9	TRBJ2-3	CASSPGGPYDTQYF	TGTGCCAGCAGCCCGGGGGGGCCCTACGATACGCAGTATTTT
.	TRBV30	TRBJ1-3	CAWSVLSGNTIYF	TGTGCCTGGAGTGTACTCTCTGGAAACACCATATATTTT
TRBD2	TRBV4-1	TRBJ2-1	CASSLRGLAGDNEQFF	TGCGCCAGCAGCCTTCGGGGACTAGCGGGGGACAATGAGCAGTTCTTC
.	TRBV19	TRBJ1-1	CASKKWANTEAFF	TGTGCCAGTAAAAAATGGGCGAACACTGAAGCTTTCTTT
TRBD1	TRBV27	TRBJ1-2	CASSLSAGTANYGYTF	TGTGCCAGCAGTTTATCGGCCGGGACAGCTAACTATGGCTACACCTTC
.	TRBV19	TRBJ1-2	CASSNGNYGYTF	TGTGCCAGTAGTAATGGTAACTATGGCTACACCTTC
.	TRBV30	TRBJ2-7	CAWSAGLPYEQYF	TGTGCCTGGAGTGCGGGGCTTCCCTACGAGCAGTACTTC
TRBD2	TRBV28	TRBJ2-3	CASRSRAGGHRDTQYF	TGTGCCAGCAGAAGTAGAGCGGGGGGGCATAGAGATACGCAGTATTTT
.	TRBV11-2	TRBJ1-4	CASSLNRNKLFF	TGTGCCAGCAGCCTAAACAGGAATAAACTGTTTTTT
.	TRBV4-1	TRBJ1-5	CASSQAGVGNQPQHF	TGCGCCAGCAGCCAAGCAGGGGTTGGCAATCAGCCCCAGCATTTT
.	TRBV5-6	TRBJ1-1	CASSLEGVRGVVAFF	TGTGCCAGCAGCTTGGAAGGCGTAAGGGGTGTGGTAGCTTTCTTT
.	TRBV4-1	TRBJ1-1	CASSPLAVNTEAFF	TGCGCCAGCAGCCCCTTAGCTGTGAACACTGAAGCTTTCTTT